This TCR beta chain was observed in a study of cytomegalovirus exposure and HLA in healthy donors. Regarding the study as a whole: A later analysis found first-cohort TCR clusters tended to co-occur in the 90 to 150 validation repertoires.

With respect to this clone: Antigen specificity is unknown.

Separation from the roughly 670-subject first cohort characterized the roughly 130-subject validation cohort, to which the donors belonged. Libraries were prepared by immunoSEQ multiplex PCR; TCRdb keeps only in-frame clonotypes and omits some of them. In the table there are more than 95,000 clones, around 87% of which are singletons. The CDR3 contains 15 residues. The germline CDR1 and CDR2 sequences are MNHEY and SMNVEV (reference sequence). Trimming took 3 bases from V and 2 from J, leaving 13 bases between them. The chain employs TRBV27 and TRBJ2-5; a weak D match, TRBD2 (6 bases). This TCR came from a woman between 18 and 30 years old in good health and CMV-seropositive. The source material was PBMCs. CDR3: CASSFGTEDQETQYF. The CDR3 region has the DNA TGTGCCAGCAGTTTTGGGACTGAAGATCAAGAGACCCAGTACTTC.